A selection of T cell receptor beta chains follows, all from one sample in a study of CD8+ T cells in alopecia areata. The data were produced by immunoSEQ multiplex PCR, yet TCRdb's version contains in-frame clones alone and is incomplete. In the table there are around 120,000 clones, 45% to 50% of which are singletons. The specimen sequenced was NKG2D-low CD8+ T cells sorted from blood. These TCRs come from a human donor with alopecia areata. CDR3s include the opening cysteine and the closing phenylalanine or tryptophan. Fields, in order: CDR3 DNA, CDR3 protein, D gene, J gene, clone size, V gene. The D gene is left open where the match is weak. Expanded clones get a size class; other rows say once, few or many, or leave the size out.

TGTGCCAGCAGCCCGGGAACCTACAATGAGCAGTTCTTC | CASSPGTYNEQFF | - | TRBJ2-1 | - | TRBV5-6
TGTGCCAGCAGCTTAGGGACTGGTGAGCAGTTCTTC | CASSLGTGEQFF | - | TRBJ2-1 | few | TRBV7-9
TGCAGCGTTGAACCTAGTCGCGTAGAAGAGACCCAGTACTTC | CSVEPSRVEETQYF | - | TRBJ2-5 | - | TRBV29-1
TGTGCCTGGAGTGAATTACAGGGGCCTGGGGCCAACGTCCTGACTTTC | CAWSELQGPGANVLTF | TRBD1 | TRBJ2-6 | once | TRBV30
TGCAGCGTTGAAAAGCCGGAGGTAGCGGAACCGTACCAAGAGACCCAGTACTTC | CSVEKPEVAEPYQETQYF | - | TRBJ2-5 | few | TRBV29-1
TGTGCCACCGGGCAGGGGGCTAACTATGGCTACACCTTC | CATGQGANYGYTF | TRBD1 | TRBJ1-2 | - | TRBV15
TGTGCCAGCAGTTTACCCCGGGACAGAAGCTCCTACGAGCAGTACTTC | CASSLPRDRSSYEQYF | TRBD1 | TRBJ2-7 | few | TRBV28
TGCGCCAGCACCGGGACAGGGTACAATGAGCAGTTCTTC | CASTGTGYNEQFF | TRBD1 | TRBJ2-1 | few | TRBV4-1
TGTGCCTGGAGTAGGAGGGACTCCTACGAGCAGTACTTC | CAWSRRDSYEQYF | - | TRBJ2-7 | - | TRBV30
TGTGCCAGCAGTGGCGGTAGGGGTGGCTCCTACAATGAGCAGTTCTTC | CASSGGRGGSYNEQFF | - | TRBJ2-1 | - | TRBV25-1
TGCAGCGTTGTCGGAGCGGACTCTAGCACAGATACGCAGTATTTT | CSVVGADSSTDTQYF | - | TRBJ2-3 | - | TRBV29-1
TGTGCCTGGAGTAACAGTCCCTACGAGCAGTACTTC | CAWSNSPYEQYF | - | TRBJ2-7 | few | TRBV30
TGCAGCGTTGAATATACCGGGACAGGCTCCTACAATGAGCAGTTCTTC | CSVEYTGTGSYNEQFF | TRBD1 | TRBJ2-1 | few | TRBV29-1
TGCAGCGTTGAAACGGAGAGAGCAGCTGAAGCTTTCTTT | CSVETERAAEAFF | - | TRBJ1-1 | - | TRBV29-1